Below are 9 T cell receptor beta chains sequenced from a single sample in a study of early T cells in non-severe SARS-CoV-2 infection. A single record per CDR3 protein comes from TCRdb applying MiXCR to the 5' RACE reads. The sample has tens of thousands of distinct CDR3 sequences, approximately 5.9% seen once; the top ten hold 3.4%. Here the sequenced sample was whole blood, taken at baseline. These receptors were taken from an adult who was a healthcare worker with PCR-confirmed SARS-CoV-2 infection or an uninfected control (not recorded which).

This clonotype was detected only a few times. The chain couples TRBV5-1 to TRBJ2-1; the D is unclear. The germline V gene has CDR1 SGHRS and CDR2 YFSETQ. V gave up 2 bases and J gave up 2 bases, with 11 bases separating them. There are 15 residues in the CDR3. The DNA of the CDR3 is TGCGCCAGCAGCTTCAATGCTCCCACCTACAATGAGCAGTTCTTC. Its translation: CASSFNAPTYNEQFF. Drawing the rest from reference TRBV5-1 and TRBJ2-1, the complete variable domain is KAGVTQTPRYLIKTRGQQVTLSCSPISGHRSVSWYQQTPGQGLQFLFEYFSETQRNKGNFPGRFSGRQFSNSRSEMNVSTLELGDSALYLCASSFNAPTYNEQFFGPGTRLTVL.

The CDR3 DNA reads TGCGCCAGCAGCTTGTCAGTTGGGAGGGCCAACTACGAGCAGTACTTC. Translating gives CASSLSVGRANYEQYF. J is TRBJ2-7 and V is TRBV5-1, with 7 bases matching TRBD2. This CDR3 comprises 16 residues. Germline CDR1 reads SGHRS; CDR2 reads YFSETQ. Trimming removed 1 base from V and 3 bases from J; junction bases left unmatched: 10.

The chain is built from TRBV7-9 and TRBJ2-2; a possible D gene is TRBD1 (5 bases). V lost 5 bases to trimming and J lost 3 bases, with 10 bases between them. Germline V gene data show CDR1 as SEHNR and CDR2 as FQNEAQ (reference sequence). The CDR3 covers 14 residues. The CDR3 nucleotides are TGTGCCAGCAGCCCGCAGGGTTACACCGGGGAGCTGTTTTTT. Amino acids: CASSPQGYTGELFF.

This clonotype was seen many times. This chain links TRBV29-1 with TRBJ1-2, with unresolved D. The germline gives CDR1 SQVTM, CDR2 ANQGSEA. The ends were cut back, 0 bases at V and 7 bases at J, with 9 bases in the middle. The CDR3 runs to 12 residues. This chain's CDR3 is CSVEDRRGGYTF. In DNA, the CDR3 is TGCAGCGTTGAAGATCGGAGAGGTGGCTACACCTTC.

The chain is built from TRBV18 and TRBJ1-2; 8 bases map to TRBD1. V lost 0 bases, J lost 3 bases, and 6 bases stayed unmatched. The germline V gene has CDR1 KGHSH and CDR2 LQKENI. The CDR3 consists of 16 residues. The CDR3 DNA is TGTGCCAGCTCACCACCTTCACAGGGGGACCACTATGGCTACACCTTC. It yields the protein CASSPPSQGDHYGYTF.

At least ten counts were recorded for this clonotype. This rearrangement joins TRBV6-5 to TRBJ2-3; either TRBD1 or TRBD2 may supply D (5 bases each). CDR3 length: 17 residues. Germline values: CDR1 MNHEY, CDR2 SVGAGI. The V end lost 5 bases, the J end lost 4 bases, and 22 bases lay between the germline ends. CDR3 sequence reads: CASSPLGLGPHADTQYF. DNA of the CDR3: TGTGCCAGCAGTCCGTTGGGGCTGGGACCGCACGCAGATACGCAGTATTTT.

This clonotype was counted at least ten times. This rearrangement joins TRBV19 to TRBJ2-1; 7 bases align to TRBD2. Germline loops: CDR1 LNHDA, CDR2 SQIVND (reference sequence). This CDR3 is 14 amino acids long. Germline trimming cut 6 bases from V and 3 bases from J; bases unmatched to any gene: 5. The CDR3 loop is CASRKASGYNEQFF. DNA for the CDR3: TGTGCCAGTAGAAAGGCTAGCGGCTACAATGAGCAGTTCTTC.

Ten or more counts support this clonotype. This chain uses TRBV27 with TRBJ1-6; 9 nucleotides match TRBD1. The CDR3 has 18 amino acids. Germline V gene sequence: CDR1 MNHEY, CDR2 SMNVEV (reference sequence). Trimming took 8 bases from V and 7 from J; bases not matched to a gene: 18. The CDR3 region has the DNA TGTGCCAGCTGTTCGGGACAGGGCCCCAAACCCTTAAATTCACCCCTCCACTTT. Residues: CASCSGQGPKPLNSPLHF.

This clonotype was observed many times. The rearrangement uses TRBV28 and TRBJ2-5, with 8 bases fitting TRBD1. The ends lost 4 bases at V and 5 bases at J; junction bases unmatched: 12. The CDR3 spans 16 residues. Germline V CDR1 and CDR2: MDHEN, SYDVKM. The CDR3 DNA is TGTGCCAGCAGTTCCCTTGGACAGGGAGGAGTGGAGACCCAGTACTTC. Its translation: CASSSLGQGGVETQYF.